This entry describes one T cell receptor beta chain. V lost 7 bases and J lost 6, with 17 bases in between. Germline V gives CDR1 LGHDT, CDR2 YNNKEL (reference sequence). The CDR3 runs to 14 residues. This sample is drawn from a study of blood T cell repertoires in COVID-19. Study-wide background: Acute and convalescent COVID-19 specimens originated in the United States, Italy and Spain. Nucleic acid was either cDNA or gDNA, and it came from T cells, B-cell-depleted T cells, or PBMCs.

Authors' data handling: How many nucleated cells were present was estimated from reference gene primer amplification. Repertoires were generated with immunoSEQ multiplex PCR, while TCRdb's copy carries only in-frame clones and drops some. D and trimming come from the DNA, and the V and J calls and clone size come from that table. The table lists about 120,000 clones, 80% of them singletons. The sequence was collected from a man in his fifties or sixties with active or convalescent COVID-19. This chain joins TRBV3-1 (or the pseudogene TRBV3-2) and TRBJ2-3, with D perhaps TRBD2 (7 bases). The sequencing sample was made of peripheral blood. CDR3: CASKTVGGADTQYF. DNA for the CDR3: TGTGCCAGCAAGACTGTAGGGGGGGCCGATACGCAGTATTTT.